Detailed here is one T cell receptor beta chain. This entry is derived from a study of T cell responses to AZD1222 COVID-19 vaccine. Generated by immunoSEQ multiplex PCR, the TCRdb table keeps only in-frame clones and is missing some. Seen here are 130,000 to 150,000 clones, approximately 86% observed once, and the top ten hold about 5.4%. The specimen was peripheral blood, collected 28 days after the second dose of the MenACWY control vaccine. The receptor was derived from an adult who received the MenACWY meningococcal vaccine as a control.

The CDR3 sequence: CASRRRGAGDTDTQYF. CDR3 nucleotides: TGTGCCAGCAGAAGACGGGGGGCAGGGGACACAGATACGCAGTATTTT. This chain joins TRBV2 and TRBJ2-3, with TRBD2 as a possible D gene (7 bases). The length of the CDR3 is 16 residues. The ends were cut back, 6 bases at V and 2 bases at J, with 18 bases in the middle. The V gene's germline CDR1 is SNHLY and CDR2 FYNNEI.